The clone carrying this T cell receptor beta chain came up many times. In germline, CDR1 is DFQATT, CDR2 SNEGSKA (reference sequence). V was pared by 5 bases and J by 4 bases, with 7 bases of the junction left unmatched. The CDR3 is made up of 15 amino acids. The data were taken from a study of T-cell reconstitution after alpha-beta-depleted transplantation in children. Unique molecular identifiers were built into the TCRbeta library. Each CDR3 protein gets one entry after TCRdb re-called the PCR reads with MiXCR. The repertoire includes hundreds of thousands of distinct CDR3 sequences, over 15% of them detected once, and 0.9% to 1.2% sits in the top ten.

This TCR was sampled from a human donor who donated a stem cell graft to a child with acute myeloid leukemia. Material: PBMCs from the stem cell graft donor, obtained from the stem cell graft. The chain recombines TRBV20-1 with TRBJ2-1; 11 bases fit TRBD2. Here the CDR3 reads CSAHPLAGAYNEQFF. The CDR3 bases are TGCAGTGCTCATCCACTAGCGGGGGCTTACAATGAGCAGTTCTTC.